The text below deals with one T cell receptor beta chain. Trimming removed 5 bases from V and 5 bases from J, with 19 bases in between. The CDR3 contains 15 residues. Germline CDR1 and CDR2: SGDLS and YYNGEE. The data were taken from a study of blood T cell repertoires in COVID-19. Across the whole study: The United States, Italy and Spain provided the acute and convalescent COVID-19 samples.

The assay was immunoSEQ multiplex PCR, and TCRdb's table has in-frame clones only and misses some. The table has around 300,000 clones, roughly nine tenths seen once; the top ten hold around 2.4%. Participants had their cohort set by participant-reported clinical history. Before being deemed recovered, Cohort 3 donors had two negative PCRs, clearance, or symptom resolution. The sample was PBMCs or T cells enriched from blood (not recorded which). The chain couples TRBV9 to TRBJ2-5, with a weak D call TRBD2 (6 bases). The origin of this receptor is a woman between 18 and 30 years old who had recovered from COVID-19. CDR3 nucleotides: TGTGCCAGCAGTAGGGACTCCCGGGGGTACGAGACCCAGTACTTC. This translates into CASSRDSRGYETQYF.